This TCR beta chain stems from a study of lymphopenia after photon versus proton radiotherapy. Germline V lookup: CDR1 LGHNA, CDR2 YNFKEQ. Trimming stripped 4 bases from V and 9 bases from J, with 15 bases between. The CDR3 extends over 13 amino acids. Sequencing was performed with immunoSEQ multiplex PCR; in TCRdb, only in-frame clones are kept and a portion is missing. In the table there are fewer than 20,000 clones, roughly nine tenths of which are singletons. As regards this clone: Its antigen is currently unknown.

Study conclusions and caveats: Post-nadir diversity loss with photons came from oligoclonal expansion, particularly CD8+ Temra cells.

Sequencing was performed on peripheral blood, taken from a patient treated with photon-based radiotherapy. The chain recombines TRBV4-2 with TRBJ1-1; D is possibly TRBD1 (5 bases). This sequence was found in a woman aged 40 to 49 with cholangiocarcinoma. This CDR3 reads CASSPVGASQAFF. As DNA, the CDR3 is TGTGCCAGCAGCCCAGTAGGGGCCAGCCAAGCTTTCTTT.